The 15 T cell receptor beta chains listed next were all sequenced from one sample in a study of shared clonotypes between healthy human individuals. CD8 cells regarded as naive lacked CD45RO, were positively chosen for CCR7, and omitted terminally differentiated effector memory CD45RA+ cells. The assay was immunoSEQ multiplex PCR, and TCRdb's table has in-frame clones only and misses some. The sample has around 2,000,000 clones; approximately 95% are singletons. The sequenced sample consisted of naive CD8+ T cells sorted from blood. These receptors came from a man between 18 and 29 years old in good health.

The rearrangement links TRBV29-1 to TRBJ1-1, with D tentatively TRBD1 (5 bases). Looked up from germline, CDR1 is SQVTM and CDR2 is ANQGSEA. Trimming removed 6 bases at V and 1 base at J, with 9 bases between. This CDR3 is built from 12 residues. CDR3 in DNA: TGCAGCGTATACGACAGGAACACTGAAGCTTTCTTT. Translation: CSVYDRNTEAFF. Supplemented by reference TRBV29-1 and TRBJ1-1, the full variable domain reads SAVISQKPSRDICQRGTSLTIQCQVDSQVTMMFWYRQQPGQSLTLIATANQGSEATYESGFVIDKFPISRPNLTFSTLTVSNMSPEDSSIYLCSVYDRNTEAFFGQGTRLTVV.

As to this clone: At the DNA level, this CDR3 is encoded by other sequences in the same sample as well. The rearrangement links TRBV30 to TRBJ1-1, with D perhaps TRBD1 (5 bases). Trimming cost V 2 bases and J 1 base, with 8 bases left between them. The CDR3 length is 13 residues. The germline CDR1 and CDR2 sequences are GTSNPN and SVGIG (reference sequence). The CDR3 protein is CAWSTGGNTEAFF. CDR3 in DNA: TGTGCCTGGAGTACCGGGGGGAACACTGAAGCTTTCTTT.

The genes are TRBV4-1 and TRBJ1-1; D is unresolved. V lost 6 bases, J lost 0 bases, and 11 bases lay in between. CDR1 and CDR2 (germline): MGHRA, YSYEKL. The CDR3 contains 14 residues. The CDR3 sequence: CASRRTEMNTEAFF. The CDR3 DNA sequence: TGCGCCAGCAGGAGGACGGAAATGAACACTGAAGCTTTCTTT.

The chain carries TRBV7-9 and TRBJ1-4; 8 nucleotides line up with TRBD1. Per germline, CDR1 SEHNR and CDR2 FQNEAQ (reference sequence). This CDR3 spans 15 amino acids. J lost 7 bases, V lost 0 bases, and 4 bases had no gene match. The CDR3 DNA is TGTGCCAGCAGCTTAGCCGACAGGGGTGGTGAAAAACTGTTTTTT. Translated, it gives CASSLADRGGEKLFF.

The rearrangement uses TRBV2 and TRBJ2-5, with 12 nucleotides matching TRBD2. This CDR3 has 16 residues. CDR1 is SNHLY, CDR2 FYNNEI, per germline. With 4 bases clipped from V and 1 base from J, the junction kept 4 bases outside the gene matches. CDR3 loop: CASSGGLAGLQETQYF. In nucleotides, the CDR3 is TGTGCCAGCAGTGGAGGACTAGCGGGACTCCAAGAGACCCAGTACTTC.

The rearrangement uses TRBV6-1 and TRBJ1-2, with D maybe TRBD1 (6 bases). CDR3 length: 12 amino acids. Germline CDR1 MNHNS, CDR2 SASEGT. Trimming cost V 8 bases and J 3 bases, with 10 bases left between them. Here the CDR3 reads CASDRPYYGYTF. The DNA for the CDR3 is TGTGCCAGCGACAGGCCCTACTATGGCTACACCTTC.

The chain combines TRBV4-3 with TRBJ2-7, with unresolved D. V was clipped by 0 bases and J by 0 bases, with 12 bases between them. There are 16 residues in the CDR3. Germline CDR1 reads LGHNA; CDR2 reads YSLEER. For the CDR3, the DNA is TGCGCCAGCAGCCAAGATATCCCCCAGGTCTCCTACGAGCAGTACTTC. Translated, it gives CASSQDIPQVSYEQYF.

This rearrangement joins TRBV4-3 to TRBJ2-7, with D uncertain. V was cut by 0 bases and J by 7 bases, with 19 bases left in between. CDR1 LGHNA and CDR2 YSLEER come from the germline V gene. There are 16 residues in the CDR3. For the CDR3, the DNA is TGCGCCAGCAGCCAAGATCCGGACCCCCGGTGGGGAGAGCAGTACTTC. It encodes CASSQDPDPRWGEQYF.

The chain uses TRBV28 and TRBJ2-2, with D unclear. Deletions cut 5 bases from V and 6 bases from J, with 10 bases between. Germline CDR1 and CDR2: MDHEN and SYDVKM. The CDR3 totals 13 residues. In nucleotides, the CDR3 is TGTGCCAGCAGTCCGATCCTCGCCGGGGAGCTGTTTTTT. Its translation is CASSPILAGELFF.

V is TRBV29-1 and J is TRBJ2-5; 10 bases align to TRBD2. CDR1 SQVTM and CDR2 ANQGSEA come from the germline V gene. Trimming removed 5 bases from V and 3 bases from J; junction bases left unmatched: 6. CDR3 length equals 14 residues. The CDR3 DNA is TGCAGCGTTCTAGCGGGGGCCCTAGAAGAGACCCAGTACTTC. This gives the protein CSVLAGALEETQYF. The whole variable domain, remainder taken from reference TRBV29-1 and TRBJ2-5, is SAVISQKPSRDICQRGTSLTIQCQVDSQVTMMFWYRQQPGQSLTLIATANQGSEATYESGFVIDKFPISRPNLTFSTLTVSNMSPEDSSIYLCSVLAGALEETQYFGPGTRLLVL.

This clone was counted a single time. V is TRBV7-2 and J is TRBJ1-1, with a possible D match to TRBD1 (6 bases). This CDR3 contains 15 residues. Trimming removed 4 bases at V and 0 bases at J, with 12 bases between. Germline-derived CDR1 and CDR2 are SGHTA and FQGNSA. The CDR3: CASSSTGKMNTEAFF. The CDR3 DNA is TGTGCCAGCAGCTCAACAGGGAAAATGAACACTGAAGCTTTCTTT. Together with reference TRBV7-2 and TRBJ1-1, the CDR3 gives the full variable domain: GAGVSQSPSNKVTEKGKDVELRCDPISGHTALYWYRQSLGQGLEFLIYFQGNSAPDKSGLPSDRFSAERTGGSVSTLTIQRTQQEDSAVYLCASSSTGKMNTEAFFGQGTRLTVV.

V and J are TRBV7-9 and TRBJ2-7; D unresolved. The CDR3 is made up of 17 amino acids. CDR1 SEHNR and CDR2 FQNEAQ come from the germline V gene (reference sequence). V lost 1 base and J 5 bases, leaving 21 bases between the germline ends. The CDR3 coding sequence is TGTGCCAGCAGCTTAGGTTGGGGTCTACCCGAAAAGGACGAGCAGTACTTC. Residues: CASSLGWGLPEKDEQYF.

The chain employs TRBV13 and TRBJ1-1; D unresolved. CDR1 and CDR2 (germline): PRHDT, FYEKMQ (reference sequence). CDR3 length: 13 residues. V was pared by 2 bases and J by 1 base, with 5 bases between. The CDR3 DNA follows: TGTGCCAGCAGCTTAATGGGGAACACTGAAGCTTTCTTT. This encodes CASSLMGNTEAFF.

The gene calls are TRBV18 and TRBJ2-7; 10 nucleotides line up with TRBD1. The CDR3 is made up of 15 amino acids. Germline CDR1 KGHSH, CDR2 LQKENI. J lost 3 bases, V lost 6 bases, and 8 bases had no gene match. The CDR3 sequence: CASSPGTGDFYEQYF. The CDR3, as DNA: TGTGCCAGCTCTCCCGGGACAGGGGACTTCTACGAGCAGTACTTC.

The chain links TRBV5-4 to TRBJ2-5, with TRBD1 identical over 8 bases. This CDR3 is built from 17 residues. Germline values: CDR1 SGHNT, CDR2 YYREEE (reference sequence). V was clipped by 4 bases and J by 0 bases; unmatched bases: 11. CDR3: CASSPRLQGAYQETQYF. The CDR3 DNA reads TGTGCCAGCAGCCCCCGCCTTCAGGGGGCCTACCAAGAGACCCAGTACTTC.